The 27 T cell receptor beta chains reported below all come from one sample, sequenced in a study of blood T cell repertoires in COVID-19 (dated by TCRdb to the early 2020s). The protocol used for the library was the immunoSEQ multiplex PCR assay. What TCRdb holds here is the immuneACCESS table cut down to in-frame rearrangements. Part of the clones is not present; checked against another copy, under half of the missing clones reflect an unresolved V gene, and the others are unexplained. The sample has a few hundred thousand clones on record, 80% to 85% of them singletons. Clones ranked in the top ten supply less than 2% of the sample. Sequencing was performed on peripheral blood. The receptors shown here come from a woman aged 35 to 49 who had recovered from COVID-19.

V and J are TRBV7-2 and TRBJ2-2, with 7 nucleotides matching TRBD1. Germline V lookup: CDR1 SGHTA, CDR2 FQGNSA. This CDR3 is 14 amino acids long. V trimming: 5 bases; J trimming: 5 bases; junction bases outside the gene matches: 5. The chain's CDR3 is CASSPRQGTGELFF. CDR3 in DNA: TGTGCCAGCAGCCCCCGACAGGGAACCGGGGAGCTGTTTTTT.

This clone was found a few times. The genes are TRBV2 and TRBJ2-2; 7 bases agree with TRBD2. The CDR3 sequence is 14 residues long. Germline V CDR1 and CDR2: SNHLY, FYNNEI. The J segment lost 5 bases and the V segment lost 8 bases, leaving 8 bases of the junction unmatched. The CDR3 sequence: CASGRRGKTGELFF. CDR3 coding DNA: TGTGCCAGCGGCAGGCGGGGGAAGACCGGGGAGCTGTTTTTT.

CDR3 in amino acids: CASSGTRTNYGYTF. In DNA form, the CDR3 reads TGTGCCAGCAGCGGAACTAGAACTAACTATGGCTACACCTTC. The chain links TRBV28 to TRBJ1-2, with unresolved D. Trimming took off 6 bases at V and 0 bases at J, with 11 bases between the two ends. Germline assignment: CDR1 MDHEN and CDR2 SYDVKM. The CDR3 covers 14 residues.

The chain joins TRBV5-1 to TRBJ2-3, with D perhaps TRBD2 (7 bases). Germline V CDR1 and CDR2: SGHRS, YFSETQ. This CDR3 is 13 amino acids long. V lost 2 bases and J lost 4, with 8 bases in between. CDR3 amino acids: CASSLGGADTQYF. In DNA, the CDR3 is TGCGCCAGCAGCTTAGGGGGGGCAGATACGCAGTATTTT.

The chain couples TRBV28 to TRBJ1-1, with 8 bases that match TRBD1. Germline V gene lookup returns CDR1 MDHEN and CDR2 SYDVKM. This CDR3 is built from 16 residues. The J segment lost 1 base and the V segment lost 4 bases, leaving 8 bases of the junction unmatched. The CDR3 here is CASSSLMTGENTEAFF. In DNA form, the CDR3 reads TGTGCCAGCAGTTCCCTTATGACAGGGGAGAACACTGAAGCTTTCTTT.

The rearrangement joins TRBV5-6 to TRBJ2-7; 7 bases match TRBD2. The CDR3 length is 17 residues. Germline CDR1 SGHDT, CDR2 YYEEEE. The junction had 12 bases not matched to a gene; V was cut back by 2 bases and J by 1 base. This CDR3 is CASSLLGTSVASYEQYF. CDR3 DNA: TGTGCCAGCAGCTTACTGGGAACTAGCGTGGCGTCCTACGAGCAGTACTTC.

The chain combines TRBV6-2 or TRBV6-3 with TRBJ1-3; D not certain. This CDR3 has 13 amino acids. CDR1 and CDR2 (germline): MNHEY, SVGEGT. Deletions cut 0 bases from V and 11 bases from J, with 11 bases between. The CDR3 DNA is TGTGCCAGCAGTTACTCGAATCCGGGTGCCATATATTTT. Translation: CASSYSNPGAIYF.

This chain uses TRBV9 with TRBJ2-3; possibly TRBD1 for D (5 bases). Trimming shortened V by 0 bases and J by 2 bases, and 10 bases separated the two germline ends. The CDR3 runs 15 residues. Germline-derived CDR1 and CDR2 are SGDLS and YYNGEE. CDR3 sequence (DNA): TGTGCCAGCAGCGTAGCTCAGGGAAACACAGATACGCAGTATTTT. It codes for CASSVAQGNTDTQYF.

The chain employs TRBV18 and TRBJ2-5; 8 nucleotides align to TRBD1. V trimming: 5 bases; J trimming: 1 base; junction bases outside the gene matches: 6. The CDR3 has 15 amino acids. Germline V gives CDR1 KGHSH, CDR2 LQKENI. The CDR3 here is CASSTGGQIQETQYF. DNA of the CDR3: TGTGCCAGCTCAACAGGGGGACAGATCCAAGAGACCCAGTACTTC.

This sequence joins TRBV3-1 (or the pseudogene TRBV3-2) and TRBJ2-2; 7 nucleotides align to TRBD2. The CDR3 loop spans 14 amino acids. V shed 7 bases, J shed 9 bases, and the junction held 11 bases outside the gene matches. Germline V gives CDR1 LGHDT, CDR2 YNNKEL (reference sequence). This chain's CDR3 is CASMTGGLTRELFF. The CDR3 coding sequence is TGTGCCAGCATGACGGGGGGTCTTACCCGGGAGCTGTTTTTT.

V and J are TRBV7-2 and TRBJ1-2; 11 nucleotides align to TRBD1. Trimming took 0 bases from V and 5 from J; bases not matched to a gene: 2. Germline CDR1 and CDR2: SGHTA and FQGNSA. This CDR3 spans 15 amino acids. The CDR3 DNA sequence: TGTGCCAGCAGCTTAGCCGGGACAGGGGGGTATGGCTACACCTTC. Amino acid sequence: CASSLAGTGGYGYTF.

This clone occurred a few times. The V and J genes are TRBV6-6 and TRBJ2-2; 7 nucleotides align to TRBD1. Per the germline V gene, CDR1 is MNHNY and CDR2 is SVGAGI (reference sequence). V was pared by 7 bases and J by 0 bases, with 2 bases of the junction left unmatched. This CDR3 region has 14 residues. CDR3 residues: CASTDRANTGELFF. CDR3 sequence (DNA): TGTGCCAGCACCGACAGGGCGAACACCGGGGAGCTGTTTTTT.

About this clone itself: One end of the junction varies from germline; a read error may be responsible. This sequence joins TRBV4-1 and TRBJ2-5, with a possible D match to TRBD1 (6 bases). Germline CDR1 MGHRA, CDR2 YSYEKL. The CDR3 length is 17 residues. CDR3 residues: CASRARTSGQFKETQYF. CDR3 DNA: TGCGCCAGCCGAGCCAGGACCTCCGGACAGTTCAAAGAGACCCAATACTTC.

In its sample, this clone was seen once. The gene calls are TRBV19 and TRBJ1-5; TRBD1 matches 10 bases. The CDR3 totals 18 residues. Losses at the gene ends were 4 bases for V and 2 bases for J; bases not matched to a gene: 11. Germline V gives CDR1 LNHDA, CDR2 SQIVND (reference sequence). For the CDR3, the DNA is TGTGCCAGTAGTAAACATCAGACAGGGGGCTCGGGCAATCAGCCCCAGCATTTT. Protein sequence: CASSKHQTGGSGNQPQHF.

This clone was observed once. The chain combines TRBV10-3 with TRBJ2-1; tentatively, D is TRBD2 (6 bases). The CDR3 is made up of 14 amino acids. Germline V gives CDR1 ENHRY, CDR2 SYGVKD. The V gene lost 4 bases and the J gene lost 8 bases, with 15 bases spanning the gap. In DNA form, the CDR3 reads TGTGCCATCAGTGCCAACGGGAGAGAAGATGAGCAGTTCTTC. Translation gives CAISANGREDEQFF.

The genes are TRBV6-2 or TRBV6-3 and TRBJ2-6, with D possibly TRBD2 on 6 matching bases. Trimming shortened V by 6 bases and J by 0 bases, and 9 bases separated the two germline ends. The CDR3 totals 15 residues. Germline CDR1 MNHEY, CDR2 SVGEGT. CDR3 amino acids: CASSPEGSGANVLTF. The CDR3 bases are TGTGCCAGCAGCCCGGAGGGCTCTGGGGCCAACGTCCTGACTTTC.

J is TRBJ2-7 and V is TRBV14; D possibly corresponds to TRBD1 (6 bases). The V end was cut by 2 bases, the J end by 5 bases, with 19 bases between. Germline values: CDR1 SGHDN, CDR2 FVKESK. This CDR3 has 16 amino acids. In DNA, the CDR3 is TGTGCCAGCAGCCAAATACAGGGAAGGGGTAAGGACGAGCAGTACTTC. It encodes CASSQIQGRGKDEQYF.

The chain links TRBV30 to TRBJ2-5, with D possibly TRBD1 on 5 matching bases. Germline V lookup: CDR1 GTSNPN, CDR2 SVGIG (reference sequence). The CDR3 is 14 residues long. V was cut by 1 base and J by 1 base, with 10 bases left in between. CDR3 in DNA: TGTGCCTGGAGTGAGGGGCACCTCCAAGAGACCCAGTACTTC. Its translation is CAWSEGHLQETQYF.

The V gene is TRBV2, the J gene TRBJ2-5, with 8 bases aligning to TRBD2. V shed 6 bases and J 5 bases; nucleotides not matched to a gene: 14. CDR3 length equals 16 residues. Germline V gene lookup returns CDR1 SNHLY and CDR2 FYNNEI. The CDR3 reads CASRPLGAGGGETQYF. The CDR3 nucleotides read TGTGCCAGCAGGCCCTTGGGCGCGGGGGGTGGGGAGACCCAGTACTTC.

The chain is built from TRBV28 and TRBJ2-1; 12 positions agree with TRBD2. This CDR3 has 15 amino acids. V lost 5 bases and J lost 4; bases outside the gene matches: 3. In germline, CDR1 is MDHEN, CDR2 SYDVKM. In nucleotides, the CDR3 is TGTGCCAGCAGTCCTCTAGCGGGGGGGTACAATGAGCAGTTCTTC. Amino acids: CASSPLAGGYNEQFF.

V gene TRBV7-9 combines with J gene TRBJ1-6, with a possible D match to TRBD1 (5 bases). CDR1 is SEHNR and CDR2 is FQNEAQ in the germline V gene (reference sequence). Trimming took off 0 bases at V and 7 bases at J, with 7 bases between the two ends. The CDR3 totals 14 residues. The CDR3 nucleotides are TGTGCCAGCAGCTTAGCCCACAGGAATTCACCCCTCCACTTT. It is translated as CASSLAHRNSPLHF.

This chain connects TRBV19 to TRBJ1-6; no firm D call. In germline, CDR1 is LNHDA, CDR2 SQIVND (reference sequence). Trimming cost V 5 bases and J 8 bases, with 10 bases left between them. CDR3 length: 13 amino acids. CDR3 protein: CASSLYPDSPLHF. As DNA, the CDR3 is TGTGCCAGTAGTCTTTACCCGGATTCACCCCTCCACTTT.

V gene TRBV28 combines with J gene TRBJ1-2; TRBD1 agrees at 8 bases. The length of the CDR3 is 14 residues. Germline values: CDR1 MDHEN, CDR2 SYDVKM. With V trimmed by 4 bases and J by 4 bases, 5 bases remained unmatched. In DNA, the CDR3 is TGTGCCAGCAGTTACAGGGGGGGAATCTATGGCTACACCTTC. Translation gives CASSYRGGIYGYTF.

The gene calls are TRBV7-3 and TRBJ2-2; 8 bases line up with TRBD1. Germline CDR1 SGHTA, CDR2 FQGTGA. The CDR3 is made up of 15 amino acids. V gave up 0 bases and J gave up 7 bases; unmatched junction bases: 4. The CDR3 spells CASSLTDRANGELFF. In DNA form, the CDR3 reads TGTGCCAGCAGCTTAACGGACAGGGCTAACGGGGAGCTGTTTTTT.

This chain links TRBV2 with TRBJ1-2; D gene ambiguous. V lost 8 bases to trimming and J lost 1 base, with 5 bases between them. Germline-derived CDR1 and CDR2 are SNHLY and FYNNEI. This CDR3 is built from 11 residues. CDR3 protein: CASGLNYGYTF. CDR3 bases: TGTGCCAGCGGACTTAACTATGGCTACACCTTC.

The genes are TRBV4-2 and TRBJ1-4; D might be TRBD1 (5 bases). The germline V gene has CDR1 LGHNA and CDR2 YNFKEQ. The CDR3 length is 16 residues. V was pared by 0 bases and J by 4 bases, with 12 bases between. The CDR3, as DNA: TGTGCCAGCAGCCAAGATCAAGGGGCAGGTAATGAAAAACTGTTTTTT. Translating it yields CASSQDQGAGNEKLFF.

The chain employs TRBV5-4 and TRBJ2-6; D uncertain. This CDR3 is 14 amino acids long. V was pared by 5 bases and J by 0 bases, with 6 bases between. Germline V gene sequence: CDR1 SGHNT, CDR2 YYREEE (reference sequence). The CDR3 is CASSFYSGANVLTF. CDR3 bases: TGTGCCAGCAGTTTTTACTCTGGGGCCAACGTCCTGACTTTC.